This TCR beta chain was sequenced for a study of blood T cell dynamics during melanoma immunotherapy. Whole-study context: Patients with metastatic melanoma got pembrolizumab or nivolumab-ipilimumab as first-line care.

Clones were sequenced by immunoSEQ multiplex PCR, and TCRdb holds only the in-frame ones, with some missing. The table includes about 22,000 clones, just under 90% detected once. This sample's time point: pre-treatment baseline. Apart from a couple of fast progressors, RECIST 1.1 response was judged 12 weeks post-infusion. No patient had earlier systemic cancer treatment, concurrent immunosuppressants, or another active cancer. The source material was blood, sampled from a patient treated with checkpoint blockade. The clonotype was recovered from a human donor with melanoma.

The chain's CDR3 is CAWRQTGTGGREQYF. The CDR3 nucleotides read TGTGCCTGGAGACAAACCGGGACAGGGGGAAGGGAGCAGTACTTC. The rearrangement links TRBV30 to TRBJ2-7; 11 nucleotides line up with TRBD1. This CDR3 is 15 amino acids long. Germline trimming cut 3 bases from V and 7 bases from J; bases unmatched to any gene: 11. Germline CDR1 GTSNPN, CDR2 SVGIG (reference sequence). The variable domain in full, with the rest retrieved from reference TRBV30 and TRBJ2-7, is SQTIHQWPATLVQPVGSPLSLECTVEGTSNPNLYWYRQAAGRGLQLLFYSVGIGQISSEVPQNLSASRPQDRQFILSSKKLLLSDSGFYLCAWRQTGTGGREQYFGPGTRLTVT.